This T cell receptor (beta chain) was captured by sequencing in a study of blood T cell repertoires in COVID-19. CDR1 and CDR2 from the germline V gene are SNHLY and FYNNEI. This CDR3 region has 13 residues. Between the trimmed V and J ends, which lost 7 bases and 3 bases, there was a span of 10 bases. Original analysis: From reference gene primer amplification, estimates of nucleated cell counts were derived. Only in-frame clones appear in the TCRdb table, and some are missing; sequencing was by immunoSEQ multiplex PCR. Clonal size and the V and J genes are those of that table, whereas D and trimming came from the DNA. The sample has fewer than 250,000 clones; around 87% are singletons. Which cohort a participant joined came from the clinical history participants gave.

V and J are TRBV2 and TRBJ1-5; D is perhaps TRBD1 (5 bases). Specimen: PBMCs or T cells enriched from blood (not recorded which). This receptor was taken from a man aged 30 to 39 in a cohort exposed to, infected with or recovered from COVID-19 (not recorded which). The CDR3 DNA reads TGTGCCAGCAAGTCGGGGGTCAATCAGCCCCAGCATTTT. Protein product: CASKSGVNQPQHF.